These T cell receptor beta chains were read from a single sample in a study of blood T cell repertoires in COVID-19. The data were produced by immunoSEQ multiplex PCR, yet TCRdb's version contains in-frame clones alone and is incomplete. The sample consists of 85,000 to 100,000 clones, approximately 88% of them appearing once. The source material was peripheral blood. These receptors all come from a woman aged 55-75 years with acute or convalescent COVID-19. Each CDR3 is given with its conserved first and last residue. Fields, in order: V gene, D gene, clone size, J gene, CDR3 protein, CDR3 DNA. The D gene is left open where the match is weak. A clone size is listed for some rows: how often the clone was seen (once, few, many), or a class if it is expanded.

TRBV2	NA	NA	TRBJ2-1	CASSDWAGHNEQFF	TGTGCCAGCAGTGATTGGGCGGGTCATAATGAGCAGTTCTTC
TRBV5-4	TRBD1	few	TRBJ2-7	CASSLTGGYEQYF	TGTGCCAGCAGCTTGACAGGGGGCTACGAGCAGTACTTC
TRBV4-1	NA	NA	TRBJ1-4	CASSQDRRGTTTNEKLFF	TGCGCCAGCAGCCAAGATCGCAGGGGTACAACAACTAATGAAAAACTGTTTTTT
TRBV12-3/TRBV12-4	TRBD1	NA	TRBJ1-5	CASSSTGQPQHF	TGTGCCAGCAGTTCGACAGGGCAGCCCCAGCATTTT
TRBV6-5	NA	NA	TRBJ2-2	CASRPTVVIGELFF	TGTGCCAGCAGACCCACGGTCGTCATCGGGGAGCTGTTTTTT
TRBV27	TRBD2	NA	TRBJ2-5	CASSRKRGGQETQYF	TGTGCCAGCAGTCGGAAGCGGGGGGGACAAGAGACCCAGTACTTC
TRBV29-1	TRBD2	NA	TRBJ2-1	CTFTPAGGLYNEQFF	TGCACATTTACCCCAGCGGGGGGTCTTTACAATGAGCAGTTCTTC
TRBV2	NA	NA	TRBJ2-7	CASSQNPDKAYEQYF	TGTGCCAGCAGTCAGAACCCCGACAAAGCCTACGAGCAGTACTTC
TRBV19	NA	few	TRBJ1-2	CATFEGGGYTF	TGTGCCACCTTCGAGGGTGGGGGCTACACCTTC
TRBV5-6	TRBD1	once	TRBJ1-5	CASSLRTGAHNQPQHF	TGTGCCAGCAGCCTTCGGACAGGGGCTCACAATCAGCCCCAGCATTTT
TRBV18	TRBD1	NA	TRBJ1-6	CASSPRSGGDSPLHF	TGTGCCAGCTCACCAAGATCAGGGGGAGATTCACCCCTCCACTTT
TRBV25-1	NA	NA	TRBJ1-1	CASSTIGAEAFF	TGTGCCAGCAGTACAATAGGGGCAGAAGCTTTCTTT
TRBV9	NA	NA	TRBJ1-3	CASSVGASGNTIYF	TGTGCCAGCAGCGTTGGGGCCTCTGGAAACACCATATATTTT
TRBV9	NA	NA	TRBJ2-3	CASSVGPSITDTQYF	TGTGCCAGCAGCGTAGGGCCTAGCATCACAGATACGCAGTATTTT
TRBV5-4	NA	NA	TRBJ1-2	CASSLVGRLNYGYTF	TGTGCCAGCAGCTTGGTTGGGAGACTTAACTATGGCTACACCTTC
TRBV5-5	TRBD1	NA	TRBJ2-5	CASRPGEGAWETQYF	TGTGCCAGCAGACCCGGTGAGGGGGCTTGGGAGACCCAGTACTTC
TRBV27	NA	NA	TRBJ1-5	CASSFPGSPQHF	TGTGCCAGCAGTTTTCCGGGATCGCCCCAGCATTTT
TRBV5-4	TRBD1	NA	TRBJ1-2	CASSPRTGTNYGYTF	TGTGCCAGCAGCCCGAGGACAGGAACTAACTATGGCTACACCTTC
TRBV28	NA	NA	TRBJ1-1	CASSFTGNTEAFF	TGTGCCAGCAGTTTCACCGGGAACACTGAAGCTTTCTTT
TRBV6-5	TRBD1	once	TRBJ1-2	CASRGQGNYGYTF	TGTGCCAGCAGGGGACAGGGGAACTATGGCTACACCTTC
TRBV5-5	TRBD2	once	TRBJ2-7	CASSLMRRTSGQYEQYF	TGTGCCAGCAGCTTGATGCGTCGGACTAGCGGACAGTACGAGCAGTACTTC
TRBV7-2	NA	NA	TRBJ1-1	CASSLEVEGTEAFF	TGTGCCAGCAGCTTAGAGGTTGAGGGTACTGAAGCTTTCTTT
TRBV5-1	TRBD1	NA	TRBJ1-5	CASSSGTGGNQPQHF	TGCGCCAGCAGCTCCGGGACAGGGGGCAATCAGCCCCAGCATTTT
TRBV19	NA	NA	TRBJ1-1	CASSGYRSGITEAFF	TGTGCCAGTAGTGGGTACAGGTCTGGGATCACTGAAGCTTTCTTT
TRBV2	TRBD1	NA	TRBJ1-2	CASSERDRGSEGYTF	TGTGCCAGCAGTGAACGGGACAGGGGGTCTGAAGGCTACACCTTC
TRBV5-1	TRBD1	few	TRBJ1-3	CASSPRTGTIASGNTIYF	TGCGCCAGCAGTCCGAGGACAGGGACCATTGCCTCTGGAAACACCATATATTTT
TRBV2	NA	NA	TRBJ2-7	CASGGLYISSYEQYF	TGTGCCAGCGGTGGACTATACATAAGCTCCTACGAGCAGTACTTC
TRBV28	TRBD1	once	TRBJ1-2	CASSPIAGQGYGYTF	TGTGCCAGCAGTCCCATCGCGGGACAGGGCTATGGCTACACCTTC
TRBV4-1	TRBD1	NA	TRBJ1-4	CASSQELWQGATNEKLFF	TGCGCCAGCAGCCAAGAGCTCTGGCAGGGGGCAACTAATGAAAAACTGTTTTTT
TRBV6-5	NA	many	TRBJ1-1	CASSLSDLTEAFF	TGTGCCAGCAGCTTAAGCGACTTAACTGAAGCTTTCTTT
TRBV3-1/TRBV3-2	NA	NA	TRBJ1-3	CASSRGGEVNTIYF	TGTGCCAGCTCTAGGGGGGGCGAGGTAAACACCATATATTTT
TRBV29-1	TRBD1	once	TRBJ1-2	CSVTTRTGGYGYTF	TGCAGCGTTACAACTCGAACAGGGGGCTATGGCTACACCTTC